The 9 T cell receptor beta chains given below trace back to one sample, sequenced in a study of vaccination effects on CD4 cells after COVID-19. Before sequencing took place, the ViraFEST assay used viral peptide pools to expand antigen-specific CD4+ T cells. When nine to ten days of culture had elapsed, CD4+ T cells were isolated. The vaccine recipients had no prior SARS-CoV-2 infection, with negative nucleocapsid antibodies. Their specific antigens are unknown. Some clones are missing from TCRdb's copy, which holds only in-frame ones; the method was immunoSEQ multiplex PCR. The table lists tens of thousands of clones, 60% to 75% of them singletons, with around 3.2% in the top ten. The sequencing used CD4+ T cells from PBMCs cultured with HCoV-NL63 spike peptides, collected before COVID-19 vaccination. These receptors all come from a human donor who received a COVID-19 vaccine.

The chain links TRBV9 to TRBJ1-3, with D perhaps matching TRBD1 (6 bases). The V end lost 0 bases, the J end lost 4 bases, and 14 bases lay between the germline ends. From germline, CDR1 is SGDLS and CDR2 YYNGEE. The CDR3 consists of 16 residues. The CDR3 region has the DNA TGTGCCAGCAGCGTAGATGGGGGGCCAAGAGGAAACACCATATATTTT. This gives the protein CASSVDGGPRGNTIYF.

The chain is built from TRBV7-8 and TRBJ1-5; D not certain. There are 13 residues in the CDR3. CDR1 is SGHVS and CDR2 is FQNEAQ in the germline V gene. V gave up 4 bases and J gave up 6 bases, with 10 bases separating them. In DNA, the CDR3 is TGTGCCAGCAGCTCTGGACCCGGTCAGCCCCAGCATTTT. Its protein is CASSSGPGQPQHF.

The chain employs TRBV6-1 and TRBJ2-4; TRBD1 agrees at 8 bases. V gave up 2 bases and J gave up 7 bases; unmatched junction bases: 10. There are 16 residues in the CDR3. The germline V gene has CDR1 MNHNS and CDR2 SASEGT. CDR3 region: CASSELGQGYQNIQYF. Written as DNA, the CDR3 is TGTGCCAGCAGTGAACTTGGACAGGGATATCAGAACATTCAGTACTTC.

The chain employs TRBV7-7 and TRBJ2-3; D ambiguous. From germline, CDR1 is SSHAT and CDR2 FNYEAQ (reference sequence). V lost 5 bases to trimming and J lost 4 bases, with 19 bases between them. The CDR3 runs 16 residues. In DNA, the CDR3 is TGTGCCAGCAGCCGTCCGCCGTCTACGACCCCAGATACGCAGTATTTT. Its protein is CASSRPPSTTPDTQYF.

The CDR3 region is CASKGQPNTEAFF. The CDR3 DNA reads TGTGCCAGCAAAGGACAACCGAACACTGAAGCTTTCTTT. The chain joins TRBV6-5 to TRBJ1-1; TRBD1 is a possible D gene (5 bases). This CDR3 region has 13 residues. V was pared by 7 bases and J by 1 base, with 10 bases between. The germline gives CDR1 MNHEY, CDR2 SVGAGI.

The chain is built from TRBV24-1 and TRBJ1-2; 12 nucleotides match TRBD1. Trimming at V came to 7 bases and at J to 1 base, leaving 6 bases not matched to a gene. Germline CDR1 KGHDR, CDR2 SFDVKD. CDR3 size: 16 residues. CDR3 loop: CATSLGQGAVNYGYTF. CDR3 DNA: TGTGCCACCAGCCTGGGACAGGGGGCCGTTAACTATGGCTACACCTTC.

The chain recombines TRBV6-1 with TRBJ1-1, with unresolved D. The CDR3 sequence is 13 residues long. Germline-derived CDR1 and CDR2 are MNHNS and SASEGT. V lost 3 bases and J 1 base, leaving 6 bases between the germline ends. CDR3 DNA sequence: TGTGCCAGCAGTGAGAGGGAGAACACTGAAGCTTTCTTT. Its translation is CASSERENTEAFF.

The rearrangement links TRBV18 to TRBJ2-6, with 9 bases fitting TRBD1. V was clipped by 2 bases and J by 0 bases; unmatched bases: 5. This CDR3 is built from 18 residues. Looked up from germline, CDR1 is KGHSH and CDR2 is LQKENI. For the CDR3, the DNA is TGTGCCAGCTCACCAGGACAGGGGTTGTACTCTGGGGCCAACGTCCTGACTTTC. Translation gives CASSPGQGLYSGANVLTF.

The chain combines TRBV28 with TRBJ2-7; weak D call: TRBD1 (6 bases). This CDR3 has 15 residues. V was pared by 5 bases and J by 7 bases, with 21 bases between. CDR1 MDHEN and CDR2 SYDVKM come from the germline V gene. CDR3 sequence (DNA): TGTGCCAGCAGTGGGGACATTCGTCGGCCGGAGGAGCAGTACGTC. It yields the protein CASSGDIRRPEEQYV.